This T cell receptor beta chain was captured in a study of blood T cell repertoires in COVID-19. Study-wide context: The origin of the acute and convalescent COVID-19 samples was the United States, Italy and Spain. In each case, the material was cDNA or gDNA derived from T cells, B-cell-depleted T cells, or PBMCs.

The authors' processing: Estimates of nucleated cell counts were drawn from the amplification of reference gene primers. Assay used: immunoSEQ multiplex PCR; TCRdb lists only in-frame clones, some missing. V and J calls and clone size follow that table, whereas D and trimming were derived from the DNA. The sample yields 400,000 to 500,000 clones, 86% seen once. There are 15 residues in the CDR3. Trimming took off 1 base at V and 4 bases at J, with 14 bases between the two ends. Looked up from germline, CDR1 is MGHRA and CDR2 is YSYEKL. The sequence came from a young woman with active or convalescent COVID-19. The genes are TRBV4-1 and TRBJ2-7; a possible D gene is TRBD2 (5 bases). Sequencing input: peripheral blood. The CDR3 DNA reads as TGCGCCAGCAGCCAAGGTGTGGAGCGGAGTTACGAGCAGTACTTC. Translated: CASSQGVERSYEQYF.